The subject of this entry is one T cell receptor beta chain. These data belong to a study of chemoradiotherapy in HPV16-positive cancers. The CDR3 spans 14 residues. V was pared by 3 bases and J by 2 bases, with 8 bases between. From germline, CDR1 is SNHLY and CDR2 FYNNEI. The table came from immunoSEQ multiplex PCR; TCRdb's copy has only in-frame clones and leaves some out. The sample lists some 24,000 clones; approximately 93% were seen once. This sample was gathered from a patient who underwent chemoradiotherapy. The receptor was isolated from a human donor with HPV-associated anogenital cancer. The rearrangement links TRBV2 to TRBJ1-5; a possible D gene is TRBD1 (6 bases). The CDR3 reads CASSDGGGNQPQHF. The CDR3 DNA sequence: TGTGCCAGCAGTGACGGGGGCGGCAATCAGCCCCAGCATTTT.